This passage covers 10 T cell receptor beta chains from one sample sequenced in a study of T cells in Graves' hyperthyroidism and ophthalmopathy. The TCR beta CDR3 regions underwent amplification using RNA transcripts as the source. HTBI primers drove first-round RT-PCR of the TCR CDR3. TCRdb passed the multiplex PCR reads through MiXCR, listing each CDR3 protein once. The repertoire holds over 250,000 distinct CDR3 sequences, with more than 15% as singletons. The sequenced sample consisted of blood. The receptors originated from a woman aged 60-70 years with Graves' ophthalmopathy.

This clonotype was detected many times. This chain uses TRBV29-1 with TRBJ2-1; possible D gene TRBD2, 5 bases. The V end lost 5 bases, the J end lost 7 bases, and 12 bases lay between the germline ends. Per germline, CDR1 SQVTM and CDR2 ANQGSEA. The CDR3 is made up of 12 amino acids. The CDR3 region is CSVTGRRNEQFF. CDR3 coding DNA: TGCAGCGTTACGGGGAGACGTAATGAGCAGTTCTTC.

The chain couples TRBV12-3 or TRBV12-4 to TRBJ2-5; 9 bases are shared with TRBD1. This CDR3 comprises 17 residues. Trimming cost V 1 base and J 5 bases; bases outside gene matches: 11. The chain's CDR3 is CASSLDSPGTGRETQYF. CDR3 coding DNA: TGTGCCAGCAGTTTAGACAGTCCCGGGACAGGGAGGGAGACCCAGTACTTC.

This clonotype was observed at least ten times. V and J are TRBV7-2 and TRBJ2-5, with TRBD2 matching over 8 bases. The V segment lost 3 bases and the J segment 2 bases; nucleotides outside the gene matches: 2. CDR3 length: 14 amino acids. Germline CDR1 reads SGHTA; CDR2 reads FQGNSA. Here the CDR3 DNA reads TGTGCCAGCAGCTTCACGGGGGGGCAAGAGACCCAGTACTTC. This codes for CASSFTGGQETQYF.

This clonotype was counted many times. J is TRBJ2-5 and V is TRBV6-1, with D tentatively TRBD1 (6 bases). The CDR3 is 18 residues long. Germline V gives CDR1 MNHNS, CDR2 SASEGT. The V gene lost 4 bases and the J gene lost 4 bases, with 25 bases spanning the gap. The CDR3 region is CASSAQPLTGGQSETQYF. The CDR3 DNA reads as TGTGCCAGCAGTGCGCAGCCACTGACAGGTGGGCAATCAGAGACCCAGTACTTC.

In this sample, this clonotype turned up many times. The chain is built from TRBV20-1 and TRBJ1-5; TRBD1 aligns across 7 bases. CDR1 and CDR2 from the germline V gene are DFQATT and SNEGSKA (reference sequence). J gave up 0 bases and V 6 bases, and 8 bases lay outside the gene matches. This CDR3 is built from 15 residues. The CDR3, as DNA: TGCAGTGCCACGCGACAGGGCTTTAGCAATCAGCCCCAGCATTTT. This gives the protein CSATRQGFSNQPQHF.

This clonotype was observed a handful of times. The rearrangement uses TRBV10-2 and TRBJ1-2; possible D gene TRBD1, 6 bases. Germline V CDR1 and CDR2: WSHSY, SAAADI. The V and J ends lost 7 bases and 3 bases respectively, with 12 bases between them. The CDR3 has 13 residues. The CDR3 is CASTRQADYGYTF. DNA for the CDR3: TGCGCCAGCACCCGACAGGCAGACTATGGCTACACCTTC.

The V gene is TRBV9, the J gene TRBJ1-2, with 12 nucleotides matching TRBD1. Germline-derived CDR1 and CDR2 are SGDLS and YYNGEE. Germline trimming cut 4 bases from V and 4 bases from J; bases unmatched to any gene: 11. CDR3 length: 17 amino acids. CDR3 sequence (DNA): TGTGCCAGCAGCTCGGATCCCGGGACAGGGGGCCTCTATGGCTACACCTTC. Its protein product is CASSSDPGTGGLYGYTF.

This clonotype was recorded a few times. The rearrangement joins TRBV7-9 to TRBJ2-1, with TRBD1 matching over 7 bases. Germline V gene sequence: CDR1 SEHNR, CDR2 FQNEAQ (reference sequence). V was clipped by 6 bases and J by 5 bases; unmatched bases: 4. CDR3 length equals 13 residues. In DNA form, the CDR3 reads TGTGCCAGCAGGTACAGGGGTAACAATGAGCAGTTCTTC. Protein sequence: CASRYRGNNEQFF.

This clonotype was picked up many times. V is TRBV30 and J is TRBJ2-5, with unresolved D. The CDR3 is 15 residues long. Trimming pared 3 bases from V and 1 base from J, leaving 15 bases between. The germline CDR1 and CDR2 sequences are GTSNPN and SVGIG (reference sequence). This CDR3 reads CAWRRDIATQETQYF. The DNA of the CDR3 is TGTGCCTGGAGGCGAGACATCGCGACCCAAGAGACCCAGTACTTC.

At least ten counts were recorded for this clonotype. The chain employs TRBV2 and TRBJ1-5, with 9 bases matching TRBD1. Germline V CDR1 and CDR2: SNHLY, FYNNEI. This CDR3 is 15 amino acids long. V was pared by 7 bases and J by 1 base, with 5 bases of the junction left unmatched. Written as DNA, the CDR3 is TGTGCCAGCAACAGGGGGCCTGTCAGCAATCAGCCCCAGCATTTT. This translates into CASNRGPVSNQPQHF.